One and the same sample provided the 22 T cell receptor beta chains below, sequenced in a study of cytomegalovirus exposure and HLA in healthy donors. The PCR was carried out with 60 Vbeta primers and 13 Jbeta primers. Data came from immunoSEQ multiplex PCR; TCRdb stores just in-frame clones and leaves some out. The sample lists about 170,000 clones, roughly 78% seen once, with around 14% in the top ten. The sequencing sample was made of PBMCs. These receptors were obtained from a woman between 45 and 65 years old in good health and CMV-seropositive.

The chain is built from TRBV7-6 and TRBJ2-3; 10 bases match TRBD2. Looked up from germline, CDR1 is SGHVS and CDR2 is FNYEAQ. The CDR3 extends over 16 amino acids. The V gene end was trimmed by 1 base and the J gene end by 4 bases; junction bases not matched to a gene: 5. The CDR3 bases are TGTGCCAGCAGCTTAGGAGCTAGCGGGGGTTCAGATACGCAGTATTTT. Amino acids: CASSLGASGGSDTQYF.

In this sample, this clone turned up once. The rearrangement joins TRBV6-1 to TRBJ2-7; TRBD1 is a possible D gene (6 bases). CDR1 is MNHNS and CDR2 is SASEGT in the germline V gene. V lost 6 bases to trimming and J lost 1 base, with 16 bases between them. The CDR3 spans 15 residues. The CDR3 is CASSPLFTGSYEQYF. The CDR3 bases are TGTGCCAGCAGCCCACTATTTACAGGGTCCTACGAGCAGTACTTC.

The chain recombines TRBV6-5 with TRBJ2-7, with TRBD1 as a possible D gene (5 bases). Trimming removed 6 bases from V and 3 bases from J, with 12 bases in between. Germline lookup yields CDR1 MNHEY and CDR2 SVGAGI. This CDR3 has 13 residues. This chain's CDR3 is CASRSTVNYEQYF. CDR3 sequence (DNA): TGTGCCAGCAGATCGACAGTCAACTACGAGCAGTACTTC.

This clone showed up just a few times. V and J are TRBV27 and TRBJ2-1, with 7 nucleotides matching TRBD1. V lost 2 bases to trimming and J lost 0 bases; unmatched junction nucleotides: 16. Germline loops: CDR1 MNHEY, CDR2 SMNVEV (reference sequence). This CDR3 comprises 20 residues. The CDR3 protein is CASSLVDRRLIKSSYNEQFF. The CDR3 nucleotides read TGTGCCAGCAGTTTAGTGGACAGGCGCTTAATTAAGAGCTCCTACAATGAGCAGTTCTTC.

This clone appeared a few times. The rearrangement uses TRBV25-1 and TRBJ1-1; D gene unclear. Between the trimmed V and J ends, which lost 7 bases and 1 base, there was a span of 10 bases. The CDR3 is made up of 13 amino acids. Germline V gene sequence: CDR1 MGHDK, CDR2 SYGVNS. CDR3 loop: CASNGGPNTEAFF. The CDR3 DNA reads TGTGCCAGCAATGGAGGGCCGAACACTGAAGCTTTCTTT.

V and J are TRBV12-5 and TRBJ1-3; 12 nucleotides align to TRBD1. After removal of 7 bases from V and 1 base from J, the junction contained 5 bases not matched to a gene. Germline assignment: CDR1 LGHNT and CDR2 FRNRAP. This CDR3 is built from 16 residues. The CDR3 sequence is CASARDRGLSGNTIYF. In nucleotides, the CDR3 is TGTGCTAGTGCCCGGGACAGGGGGCTTTCTGGAAACACCATATATTTT.

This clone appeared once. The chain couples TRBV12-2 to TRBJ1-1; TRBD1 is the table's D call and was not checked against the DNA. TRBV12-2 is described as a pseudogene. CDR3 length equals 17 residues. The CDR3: CASRLWSFRAVRTEAFF. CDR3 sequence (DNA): TGTGCAAGTCGCCTCTGGAGTTTCAGGGCAGTGAGAACTGAAGCTTTCTTT.

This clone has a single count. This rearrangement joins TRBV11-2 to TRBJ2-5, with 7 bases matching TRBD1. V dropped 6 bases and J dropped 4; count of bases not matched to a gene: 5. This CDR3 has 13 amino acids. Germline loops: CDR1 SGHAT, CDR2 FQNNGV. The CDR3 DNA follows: TGTGCCAGCAGGCGGCGACAGGGAGAGACCCAGTACTTC. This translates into CASRRRQGETQYF. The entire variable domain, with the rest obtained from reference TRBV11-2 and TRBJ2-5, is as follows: EAGVAQSPRYKIIEKRQSVAFWCNPISGHATLYWYQQILGQGPKLLIQFQNNGVVDDSQLPKDRFSAERLKGVDSTLKIQPAKLEDSAVYLCASRRRQGETQYFGPGTRLLVL.

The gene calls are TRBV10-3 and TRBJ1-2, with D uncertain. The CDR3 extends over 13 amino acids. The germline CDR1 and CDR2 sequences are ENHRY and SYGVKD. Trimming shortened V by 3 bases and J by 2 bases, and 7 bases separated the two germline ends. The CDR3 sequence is CAISDKRNYGYTF. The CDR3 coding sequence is TGTGCCATCAGTGATAAGCGGAACTATGGCTACACCTTC.

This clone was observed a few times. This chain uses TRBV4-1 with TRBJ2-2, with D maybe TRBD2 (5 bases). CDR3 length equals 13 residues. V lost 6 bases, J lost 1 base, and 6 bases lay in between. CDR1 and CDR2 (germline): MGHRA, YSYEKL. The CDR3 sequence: CASREGNTGELFF. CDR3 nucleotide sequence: TGCGCCAGCAGAGAGGGGAACACCGGGGAGCTGTTTTTT.

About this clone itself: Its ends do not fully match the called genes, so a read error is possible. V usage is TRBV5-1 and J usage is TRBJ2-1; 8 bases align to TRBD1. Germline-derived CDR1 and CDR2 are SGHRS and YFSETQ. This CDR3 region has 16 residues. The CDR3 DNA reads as TGCGCCAGCGGCTTGGGAGGAGGACAGGGCGAGAATGAGCAGTTCTTC. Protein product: CASGLGGGQGENEQFF.

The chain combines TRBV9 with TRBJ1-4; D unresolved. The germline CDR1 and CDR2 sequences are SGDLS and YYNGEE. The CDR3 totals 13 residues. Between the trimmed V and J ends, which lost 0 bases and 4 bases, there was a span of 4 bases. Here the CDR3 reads CASSVDSNEKLFF. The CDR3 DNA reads TGTGCCAGCAGCGTAGACAGTAATGAAAAACTGTTTTTT.

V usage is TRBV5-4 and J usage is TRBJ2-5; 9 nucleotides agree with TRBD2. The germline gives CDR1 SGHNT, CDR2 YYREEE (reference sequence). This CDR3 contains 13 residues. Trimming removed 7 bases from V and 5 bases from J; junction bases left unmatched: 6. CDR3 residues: CASFGGGAETQYF. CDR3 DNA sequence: TGTGCCAGCTTTGGCGGGGGGGCGGAGACCCAGTACTTC.

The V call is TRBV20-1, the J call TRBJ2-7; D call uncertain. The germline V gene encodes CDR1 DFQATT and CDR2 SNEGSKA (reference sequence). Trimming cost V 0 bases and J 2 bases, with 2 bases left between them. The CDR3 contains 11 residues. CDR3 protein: CSARDTYEQYF. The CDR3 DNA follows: TGCAGTGCTAGAGACACCTACGAGCAGTACTTC.

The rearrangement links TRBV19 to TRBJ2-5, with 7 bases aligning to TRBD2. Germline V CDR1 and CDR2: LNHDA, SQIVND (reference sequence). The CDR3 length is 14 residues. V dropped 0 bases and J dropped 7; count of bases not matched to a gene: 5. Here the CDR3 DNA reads TGTGCCAGTAGTATAGATACGACGGGGGGGACCCAGTACTTC. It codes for CASSIDTTGGTQYF.

CDR3 residues: CASSRDRGSQGYTF. The CDR3 DNA reads as TGTGCCAGCAGCCGGGACAGGGGTTCGCAGGGCTACACCTTC. The chain combines TRBV6-1 with TRBJ1-2; TRBD1 agrees at 10 bases. The CDR3 consists of 14 residues. After removal of 6 bases from V and 8 bases from J, the junction contained 9 bases not matched to a gene. CDR1 MNHNS and CDR2 SASEGT come from the germline V gene.

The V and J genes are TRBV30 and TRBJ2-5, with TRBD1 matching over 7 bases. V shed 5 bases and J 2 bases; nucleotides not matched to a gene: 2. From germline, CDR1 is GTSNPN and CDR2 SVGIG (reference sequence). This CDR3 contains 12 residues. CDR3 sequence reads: CAWGQAQETQYF. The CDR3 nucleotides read TGTGCCTGGGGACAGGCACAAGAGACCCAGTACTTC.

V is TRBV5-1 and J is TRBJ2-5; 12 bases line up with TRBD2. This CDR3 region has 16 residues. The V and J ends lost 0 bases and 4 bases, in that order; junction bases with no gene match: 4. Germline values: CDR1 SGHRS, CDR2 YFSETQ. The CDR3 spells CASSLAALAGGETQYF. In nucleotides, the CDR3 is TGCGCCAGCAGCTTGGCCGCACTAGCGGGGGGAGAGACCCAGTACTTC.

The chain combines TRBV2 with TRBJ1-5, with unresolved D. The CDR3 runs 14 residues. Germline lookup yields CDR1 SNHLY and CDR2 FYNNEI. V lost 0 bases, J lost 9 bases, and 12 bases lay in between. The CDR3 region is CASSEARILRPQHF. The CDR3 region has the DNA TGTGCCAGCAGTGAAGCGCGCATCCTAAGGCCCCAGCATTTT.

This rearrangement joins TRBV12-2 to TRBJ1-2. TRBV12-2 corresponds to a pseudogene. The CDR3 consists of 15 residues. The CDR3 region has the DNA TGTGCAAGTCTTCTACCGAGAGGGAACAACTATGGCTACACCTTC. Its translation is CASLLPRGNNYGYTF.

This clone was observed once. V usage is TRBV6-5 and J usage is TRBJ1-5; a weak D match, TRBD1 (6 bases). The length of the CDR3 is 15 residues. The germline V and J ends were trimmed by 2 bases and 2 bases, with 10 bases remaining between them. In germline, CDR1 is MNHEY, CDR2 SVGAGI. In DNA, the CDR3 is TGTGCCAGCAGTTACGGATCAGGGGGCAATCAGCCCCAGCATTTT. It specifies CASSYGSGGNQPQHF.

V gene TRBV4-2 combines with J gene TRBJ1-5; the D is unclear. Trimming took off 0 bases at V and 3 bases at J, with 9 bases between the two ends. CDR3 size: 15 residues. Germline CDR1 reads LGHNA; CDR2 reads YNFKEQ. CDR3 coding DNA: TGTGCCAGCAGCCAAGATGGCAGGCCCAATCAGCCCCAGCATTTT. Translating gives CASSQDGRPNQPQHF.